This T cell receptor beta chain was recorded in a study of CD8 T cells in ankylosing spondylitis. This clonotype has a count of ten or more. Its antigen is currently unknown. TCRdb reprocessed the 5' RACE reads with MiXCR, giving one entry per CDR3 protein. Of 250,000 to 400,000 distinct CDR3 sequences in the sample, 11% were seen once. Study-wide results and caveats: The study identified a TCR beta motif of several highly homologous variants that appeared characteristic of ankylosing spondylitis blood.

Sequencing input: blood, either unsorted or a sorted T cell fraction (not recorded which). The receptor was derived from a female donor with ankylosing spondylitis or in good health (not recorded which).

The chain's CDR3 is CAISEIGGEAEAFF. Here the CDR3 DNA reads TGTGCCATCAGTGAAATAGGGGGGGAAGCTGAAGCTTTCTTT. This chain uses TRBV10-3 with TRBJ1-1; D is perhaps TRBD1 (6 bases). CDR1 is ENHRY, CDR2 SYGVKD, per germline. This CDR3 contains 14 residues. V dropped 3 bases and J dropped 6 bases, with 14 bases sitting between them.